The 11 T cell receptor beta chains given below trace back to one sample, sequenced in a study of siplizumab effects on memory and regulatory T cells. Only in-frame clones appear in the TCRdb table, and some are missing; sequencing was by immunoSEQ multiplex PCR. The repertoire holds 100,000 or so clones, with 91% as singletons. Sequenced material: CD4+ T cells sorted from blood. The receptors were sampled from a human donor in good health. Some clones in this sample may be carry-over from other donors' samples.

The genes are TRBV19 and TRBJ1-5, with D perhaps matching TRBD1 (6 bases). This CDR3 is built from 15 residues. Trimming pared 3 bases from V and 6 bases from J, leaving 15 bases between. Germline lookup yields CDR1 LNHDA and CDR2 SQIVND (reference sequence). The CDR3 sequence: CASSIVTGSLQPQHF. CDR3 coding DNA: TGTGCCAGTAGTATCGTGACAGGCTCCCTTCAGCCCCAGCATTTT.

This chain links TRBV6-1 with TRBJ1-1; no reliable D call. Trimming removed 7 bases from V and 2 bases from J, with 14 bases in between. CDR1 and CDR2 (germline): MNHNS, SASEGT. The CDR3 contains 14 residues. CDR3 in DNA: TGTGCCAGCACACCGGGCCAACTAAACACTGAAGCTTTCTTT. Translating it yields CASTPGQLNTEAFF.

The V gene is TRBV11-2, the J gene TRBJ2-5; 9 positions agree with TRBD1. Looked up from germline, CDR1 is SGHAT and CDR2 is FQNNGV. V was clipped by 1 base and J by 2 bases; unmatched bases: 2. The length of the CDR3 is 15 residues. The CDR3 DNA reads TGTGCCAGCAGCTTAGGAGACAGGGGGCAAGAGACCCAGTACTTC. Protein product: CASSLGDRGQETQYF.

The chain is built from TRBV9 and TRBJ2-5, with 8 nucleotides matching TRBD2. The CDR3 length is 16 residues. Germline V gene lookup returns CDR1 SGDLS and CDR2 YYNGEE. J gave up 4 bases and V 4 bases, and 12 bases lay outside the gene matches. CDR3: CASSPRPEAGVETQYF. The CDR3, as DNA: TGTGCCAGCAGCCCCCGACCGGAAGCGGGAGTAGAGACCCAGTACTTC.

CDR3 nucleotide sequence: TGTGCCAGCAGCTTAGGGACAGCCTCCTACAATGAGCAGTTCTTC. Residues: CASSLGTASYNEQFF. The rearrangement uses TRBV5-8 and TRBJ2-1, with 7 bases that match TRBD1. J gave up 0 bases and V 2 bases, and 2 bases lay outside the gene matches. From germline, CDR1 is SGHTS and CDR2 YDEGEE. The CDR3 extends over 15 amino acids. Full variable domain (rest looked up from reference TRBV5-8 and TRBJ2-1): EAGVTQSPTHLIKTRGQQATLRCSPISGHTSVYWYQQALGLGLQFLLWYDEGEERNRGNFPPRFSGRQFPNYSSELNVNALELEDSALYLCASSLGTASYNEQFFGPGTRLTVL.

In DNA form, the CDR3 reads TGTGCCAGCAGCCTAATCGGGCCCCTCGAGGGGAATGAGCAGTTCTTC. Protein product: CASSLIGPLEGNEQFF. This chain connects TRBV7-9 to TRBJ2-1, with D perhaps assigned TRBD1 or TRBD2 (5 bases each). The germline gives CDR1 SEHNR, CDR2 FQNEAQ (reference sequence). This CDR3 spans 16 amino acids. The germline V and J ends were trimmed by 5 bases and 7 bases, with 21 bases remaining between them.

The chain is built from TRBV7-8 and TRBJ2-7; D not certain. The CDR3 covers 14 residues. Deletions cut 5 bases from V and 9 bases from J, with 20 bases between. Per germline, CDR1 SGHVS and CDR2 FQNEAQ. CDR3 nucleotide sequence: TGTGCCAGCAGCCAGTCCAATCTGGCGGTTGCGCAGTACTTC. Its protein product is CASSQSNLAVAQYF.

The rearrangement uses TRBV2 and TRBJ2-3; TRBD2 aligns across 15 bases. From germline, CDR1 is SNHLY and CDR2 FYNNEI. This CDR3 is 16 amino acids long. The trim removed 4 bases at V and 3 bases at J, leaving 2 bases unmatched. The CDR3 reads CASSVGTSGRTDTQYF. CDR3 DNA sequence: TGTGCCAGCAGTGTTGGGACTAGCGGGAGGACAGATACGCAGTATTTT. Complete variable domain (other parts from reference TRBV2 and TRBJ2-3): EPEVTQTPSHQVTQMGQEVILRCVPISNHLYFYWYRQILGQKVEFLVSFYNNEISEKSEIFDDQFSVERPDGSNFTLKIRSTKLEDSAMYFCASSVGTSGRTDTQYFGPGTRLTVL.

This clone occurred a few times. The chain is built from TRBV11-2 and TRBJ2-5; D uncertain. Trimming cost V 5 bases and J 3 bases, with 7 bases left between them. The V gene's germline CDR1 is SGHAT and CDR2 FQNNGV. There are 12 residues in the CDR3. This CDR3 reads CASSRAEETQYF. CDR3 bases: TGTGCCAGCAGCAGGGCAGAAGAGACCCAGTACTTC.

The chain carries TRBV21-1 and TRBJ2-7; TRBD2 is the table's D call, not checked against the DNA. TRBV21-1 is a listed pseudogene. CDR3 length: 15 amino acids. CDR3 DNA sequence: TGTGCCAGCAGCAAAGGAGGAGGGATCGGGTACGAGCAGTACTTC. It codes for CASSKGGGIGYEQYF.

The chain has TRBV7-3 and TRBJ1-1; D is undetermined. CDR1 and CDR2 (germline): SGHTA, FQGTGA. The V and J ends lost 2 bases and 4 bases respectively, with 14 bases between them. This CDR3 is 15 amino acids long. CDR3 bases: TGTGCCAGCAGCTTAGGAGGGAATAGACCCACTGAAGCTTTCTTT. Translated, it gives CASSLGGNRPTEAFF.